This TCR beta chain was documented in a study of blood T cell repertoires in COVID-19. Sequencing used immunoSEQ multiplex PCR; TCRdb keeps in-frame clones, though not all of them. The sample has under 250,000 clones, around four fifths seen once. This CDR3 region has 15 residues. Germline CDR1 SGHNT, CDR2 YYREEE (reference sequence). With V trimmed by 2 bases and J by 4 bases, 7 bases remained unmatched. V gene TRBV5-4 combines with J gene TRBJ2-7; TRBD1 matches at 9 bases. The receptor comes from a man between 35 and 55 years old with acute or convalescent COVID-19. The sample comprised peripheral blood. In DNA form, the CDR3 reads TGTGCCAGCAGCTTCGACAGGGGGGGCCAATACGAGCAGTACTTC. It yields the protein CASSFDRGGQYEQYF.